A single T cell receptor (beta chain) is shown here with its context. TCRdb keeps only in-frame clones here, not all; method: immunoSEQ multiplex PCR. Among about 80,000 clones listed, about 91% were seen once. These data come from a study of technical replicates of blood from a handful of donors. V lost 3 bases and J 5 bases, leaving 13 bases between the germline ends. The CDR3 has 13 amino acids. Germline CDR1 is GTSNPN and CDR2 is SVGIG (reference sequence). The TCR sequence derives from a human donor in good health. V gene TRBV30 combines with J gene TRBJ2-5, with a weak D call TRBD2 (6 bases). The sequenced sample consisted of T cells isolated from PBMCs. CDR3 protein: CAWSLGGGETQYF. Written as DNA, the CDR3 is TGTGCCTGGAGCCTCGGGGGTGGGGAGACCCAGTACTTC.